The clone carrying this TCR beta chain has only a few counts. CDR1 and CDR2 (germline): MNHEY, SVGAGI. Deletions cut 2 bases from V and 7 bases from J, with 2 bases between. The CDR3 length is 11 residues. Researchers ran the PCR with 60 Vbeta and 13 Jbeta primers. Clones were sequenced by immunoSEQ multiplex PCR, and TCRdb holds only the in-frame ones, with some missing. The sample lists around 140,000 clones, about 80% occurring once. The data belong to a study of cytomegalovirus exposure and HLA in healthy donors. This sequence originates from a woman aged 55 to 70 in good health and CMV-seropositive. Sequencing was done on a sample of PBMCs. The V and J genes are TRBV6-5 and TRBJ2-2, with no clear D. The CDR3 coding sequence is TGTGCCAGCAGTTACCGCGGGGAGCTGTTTTTT. This encodes CASSYRGELFF.